The source of this T cell receptor beta chain is a study of cytomegalovirus exposure and HLA in healthy donors. Study results and caveats: Some TCR beta chains (about 170 of them) were listed as cytomegalovirus-associated. Segments of the TCR beta V type were, in most cases, productive about 90% or about 30% of the time in an earlier analysis. Rare TCR sequences dominated, though some public TCRs recurred in many donors.

As to this clone: Antigen unknown.

The CDR3 sequence is 14 residues long. Per germline, CDR1 SGHNT and CDR2 YYREEE (reference sequence). The germline V and J ends were trimmed by 2 bases and 1 base, with 9 bases remaining between them. PCR amplification relied on 60 Vbeta primers (plus 13 Jbeta primers). Profiled with immunoSEQ multiplex PCR; TCRdb holds only in-frame clones, not every one. This table holds about 140,000 clones, approximately 77% found once. The clonotype originates from a man under 40 in good health and CMV-seronegative. The sequenced sample was PBMCs. The rearrangement links TRBV5-4 to TRBJ1-1; no clear D gene. CDR3 region: CASSLQLPNTEAFF. The CDR3 DNA follows: TGTGCCAGCAGCTTACAGTTACCGAACACTGAAGCTTTCTTT.